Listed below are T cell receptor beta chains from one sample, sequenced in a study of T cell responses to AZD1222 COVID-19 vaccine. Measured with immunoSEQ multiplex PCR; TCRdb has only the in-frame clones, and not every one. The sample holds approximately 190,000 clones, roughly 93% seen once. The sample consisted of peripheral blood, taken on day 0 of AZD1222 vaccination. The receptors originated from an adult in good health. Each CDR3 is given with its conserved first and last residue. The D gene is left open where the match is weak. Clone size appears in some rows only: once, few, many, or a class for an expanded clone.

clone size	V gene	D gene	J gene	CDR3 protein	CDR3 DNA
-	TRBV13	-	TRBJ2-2	CASSPGNTGELFF	TGTGCCAGCAGCCCGGGTAACACCGGGGAGCTGTTTTTT
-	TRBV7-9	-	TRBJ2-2	CASSPWTGELFF	TGTGCCAGCAGCCCTTGGACCGGGGAGCTGTTTTTT
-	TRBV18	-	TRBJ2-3	CASSPRLTGLSPDTQYF	TGTGCCAGCTCACCACGGCTCACAGGACTTTCGCCAGATACGCAGTATTTT
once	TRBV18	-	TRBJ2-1	CASSPPRQGDRNEQFF	TGTGCCAGCTCACCACCTCGGCAGGGCGATCGCAATGAGCAGTTCTTC
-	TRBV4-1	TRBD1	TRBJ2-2	CASSRTGATGELFF	TGCGCCAGCAGCCGGACAGGGGCCACCGGGGAGCTGTTTTTT
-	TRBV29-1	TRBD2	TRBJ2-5	CSVVGTSGGETQYF	TGCAGCGTTGTAGGGACTAGCGGGGGCGAGACCCAGTACTTC
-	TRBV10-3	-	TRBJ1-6	CAISDRTDYNSPLHF	TGTGCCATCAGTGATAGGACGGATTATAATTCACCCCTCCACTTT
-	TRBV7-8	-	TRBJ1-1	CASSDGRGKMNTEAFF	TGTGCCAGCAGCGACGGCCGCGGGAAAATGAACACTGAAGCTTTCTTT
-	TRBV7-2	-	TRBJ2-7	CASSLDPGNYEQYF	TGTGCCAGCAGCTTAGATCCAGGGAACTACGAGCAGTACTTC
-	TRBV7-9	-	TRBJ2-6	CASSAGTGRPIGANVLTF	TGTGCCAGCAGCGCCGGTACAGGGAGACCCATCGGGGCCAACGTCCTGACTTTC
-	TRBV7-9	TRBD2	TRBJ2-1	CASSLVAGGPNEQFF	TGTGCCAGCAGCTTAGTAGCGGGGGGGCCGAATGAGCAGTTCTTC
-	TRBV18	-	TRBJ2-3	CATRRGTDTQYF	TGTGCCACCCGGCGGGGCACAGATACGCAGTATTTT
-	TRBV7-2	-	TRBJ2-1	CASSLTPTTYNEQFF	TGTGCCAGCAGCCTTACACCCACCACCTACAATGAGCAGTTCTTC
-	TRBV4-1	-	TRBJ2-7	CASSPLTGGTGGEQYF	TGCGCCAGCAGCCCCCTGACTGGTGGGACCGGTGGCGAGCAGTACTTC
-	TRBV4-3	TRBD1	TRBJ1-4	CASSGGQGVRVNEKLFF	TGCGCCAGCAGCGGCGGACAGGGTGTTCGGGTTAATGAAAAACTGTTTTTT
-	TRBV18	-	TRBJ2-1	CASSLDENNEQFF	TGTGCCAGCTCACTGGACGAAAACAATGAGCAGTTCTTC
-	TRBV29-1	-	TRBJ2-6	CSARQLTLSGANVLTF	TGCAGCGCCCGACAGCTTACCCTTTCTGGGGCCAACGTCCTGACTTTC
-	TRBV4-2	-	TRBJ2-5	CASSQETPGAVETQYF	TGTGCCAGCAGCCAAGAAACCCCGGGAGCGGTGGAGACCCAGTACTTC
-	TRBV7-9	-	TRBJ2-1	CASTLPLGLSANEQFF	TGTGCCAGCACCTTACCCCTCGGGCTTAGCGCAAATGAGCAGTTCTTC
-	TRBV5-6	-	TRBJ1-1	CASTMQGNTEAFF	TGTGCCAGCACCATGCAGGGGAACACTGAAGCTTTCTTT
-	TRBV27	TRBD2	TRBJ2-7	CASSPSLAGVTYEQYF	TGTGCCAGCAGTCCCTCACTAGCGGGAGTTACCTACGAGCAGTACTTC
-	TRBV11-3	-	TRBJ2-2	CASSQEPTPTGELFF	TGTGCCAGCAGCCAAGAACCGACACCCACCGGGGAGCTGTTTTTT
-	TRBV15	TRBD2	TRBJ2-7	CATSRKGLAGEGGTYEQYF	TGTGCCACCAGCAGAAAAGGACTAGCGGGAGAGGGGGGTACCTACGAGCAGTACTTC
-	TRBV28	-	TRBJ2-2	CASSFGRGRTGELFF	TGTGCCAGCAGTTTTGGCCGGGGGCGCACCGGGGAGCTGTTTTTT
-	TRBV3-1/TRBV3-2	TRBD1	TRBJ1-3	CASSQQAGGVRRNTIYF	TGTGCCAGCAGCCAACAGGCAGGGGGCGTCCGCCGAAACACCATATATTTT